This section outlines one T cell receptor (beta chain) sequence together with its context. Its specificity is unknown. This sample is part of a study of OX40 agonist ivuxolimab in advanced cancers. Overall study findings and caveats: With doses of 0.1-3.0 mg/kg, partial responders showed among the lowest clonal expansion. Clonal expansion was seen in CD4+ and CD8+ blood T cells by week 6 at 0.1 to 3.0 mg/kg.

Deletions cut 2 bases from V and 6 bases from J, with 11 bases between. The CDR3 loop spans 14 amino acids. Looked up from germline, CDR1 is SGHDT and CDR2 is YYEEEE. Produced via immunoSEQ multiplex PCR; TCRdb's table is partial and in-frame only. The table has 80,000 to 100,000 clones, 92% seen once. Specimen: CD4+ or CD8+ T cells sorted from blood, collected in a trial of the OX40 agonist ivuxolimab. The chain recombines TRBV5-6 with TRBJ2-2; D possibly corresponds to TRBD1 (5 bases). The TCR was taken from an adult with an advanced solid tumor such as melanoma, head and neck, liver or kidney cancer. The CDR3 region has the DNA TGTGCCAGCAGCTTAGATCAGGGCCCCGGGGAGCTGTTTTTT. It codes for CASSLDQGPGELFF.